These T cell receptor beta chains were read from a single sample in a study of blood T cell repertoires in COVID-19. Assay used: immunoSEQ multiplex PCR; TCRdb lists only in-frame clones, some missing. This table has around 280,000 clones, approximately 86% appearing once. Material for sequencing was peripheral blood. These receptors were collected from a man between 70 and 80 years old with acute or convalescent COVID-19. Each CDR3 is given without its conserved first and last residue. A D gene is named only where the DNA matches it firmly. Size tells how often a clone was seen (once, few, many) or the class of an expanded clone, and some rows leave it out.

TRBJ1-1,-,-,TRBV6-5,ASSWAAEQNTEAF
TRBJ1-2,-,TRBD1,TRBV4-1,ASSPTGGTQPVYGYT
TRBJ2-7,-,-,TRBV20-1,SASSSEHYEQY
TRBJ2-5,-,TRBD1,TRBV7-9,ASSLTGGQETQY
TRBJ1-1,-,TRBD1,TRBV6-2/TRBV6-3,ASSWDRGRMNTEAF
TRBJ2-7,-,-,TRBV28,ASSYGGARAISYEQY
TRBJ1-6,once,-,TRBV19,ASSMVAAGGNSPLH
TRBJ1-6,-,-,TRBV3-1/TRBV3-2,ASSQDIVSSYNSPLH
TRBJ1-2,-,TRBD1,TRBV5-1,ASSAGTGGIYGYT
TRBJ1-3,-,-,TRBV21-1,ASRSSTSGNTIY
TRBJ1-6,-,-,TRBV27,ASSYRDGNSPLH
TRBJ2-5,-,-,TRBV9,ASSGGGAPRETQY
TRBJ1-2,-,-,TRBV9,ASSPVSSRGYGYT
TRBJ1-5,-,-,TRBV28,ASSPREGTNPQH
TRBJ1-6,-,TRBD1,TRBV4-1,ASSRLDRVFINSPLH
TRBJ2-3,-,TRBD1,TRBV30,AWSLVLGGYTDTQY
TRBJ2-2,-,-,TRBV3-1/TRBV3-2,ASSPAAPGTGELF
TRBJ2-1,-,TRBD2,TRBV29-1,SVEHTSGSNEQF
TRBJ2-5,-,TRBD1,TRBV29-1,SVNPPAGGWETQY
TRBJ1-5,-,-,TRBV28,ASSSGNGQPQH
TRBJ2-3,once,-,TRBV5-1,ASSLEQFTDTQY